This T cell receptor beta chain was retrieved from a study of CD8+ T cells in alopecia areata (dated by TCRdb to the late 2010s). For the study in its entirety: Treated patients were enrolled in an open-label pilot trial of oral tofacitinib at 5 to 10 mg twice daily for moderate-to-severe alopecia areata. Patients stayed on tofacitinib for 6 to 18 months and then had 6 months of follow-up off drug so that delayed response and recurrence could be assessed. Disease severity in treated patients was measured with the SALT score, which quantifies the percentage of affected scalp surface area. High-throughput TCRbeta sequencing was used to examine T cell clonal expansion in alopecia areata in both the C3H/HeJ mouse model and human patients. Scalp tissue and sorted CD4+ and CD8+ peripheral blood T cells from patchy and totalis/universalis alopecia areata patients and from healthy controls were covered by human TCRbeta sequencing. Biopsies were taken from tofacitinib-treated patients at baseline and at 4 and 24 weeks of treatment, and a later scalp biopsy was taken in several of the tofacitinib-treated patients. Scalp clonality was compared among normal scalp (n=4), patchy alopecia areata scalp (n=8), and alopecia totalis/universalis scalp (n=8). RNA came from the PAXgene miRNA kit for fixed scalp, the miRNeasy kit for PBMCs, and the RNeasy kit for mouse skin. TCRbeta CDR3 regions were amplified by immunoSEQ multiplex PCR using 35 Vbeta forward and 13 Jbeta reverse primers. Points the paper makes about the study in general: The treated cohort was small, with a single nonresponder, so links between baseline CD8+ expansion and response need larger studies. Unlike mouse skin, which is dominated by gammadelta T cells, normal human skin has resident alphabeta T cells that are also sequenced, and this complicates analysis of the scalp TCR repertoire. During tofacitinib treatment, many expanded lesional clones remained in scalp and blood, and this persistence may partly explain relapse after treatment is stopped. Lesional scalp, especially in alopecia totalis/universalis, showed higher clonality and more expanded CD8+ clones than normal scalp, suggesting antigenic drive. Scalp clonality and the number of expanded CD8+ clones among the top 100 scalp clones were significantly decreased by tofacitinib. TCR sequences shared between patients were less clear than in mice, possibly partly because of HLA diversity in the patient population.

Preparation of the library involved the immunoSEQ multiplex PCR assay. RNA was extracted from all samples and reverse transcribed into cDNA as template for TCR sequencing. First-strand cDNA was synthesized using SuperScript III with a 2:1 mix of oligo-dT and random hexamers. A synthetic immune receptor repertoire was used to assess amplification bias, and residual bias was removed computationally. As for how the authors treated the data: After raw reads were preprocessed to remove errors, the CDR3 was defined following IMGT conventions as running from the conserved cysteine to phenylalanine. Clonality was computed as 1 minus the Shannon entropy, with the entropy normalized by log2 of the number of productive unique TCRs. Whether each scalp clone was CD4 or CD8 was inferred by checking scalp TCRbeta sequences against the CD4 and CD8 repertoires from sorted blood. The table was pulled from immuneACCESS by TCRdb, which kept in-frame rearrangements only. Such tables lose some clones; where checked, under half of the loss comes from unresolved V genes, and the rest has no known cause. The V and J calls and clone size are taken from that table; D and trimming were inferred from the DNA. This sample holds roughly 12,000 clones; around 63% were observed only once. The top ten clones comprise 5.5% to 8.5% of the sample.

The germline V gene (reference sequence) specifies MNHNY as CDR1 and SVGAGI as CDR2. V and J are truncated by 6 bases and 6 bases respectively, leaving an intervening sequence of 5 bases. Including cysteine and phenylalanine, the CDR3 has 11 amino acids. The sequence is cut down to CDR3 DNA, 33 bases in frame from base 1. The time point label, read with the paper, signifies: roughly 27 days on oral tofacitinib. Interpreted using the paper, the treatment or condition label stands for: oral pan-JAK inhibitor, 5-10 mg twice daily. Lesional scalp punch biopsies and peripheral blood were obtained from alopecia areata patients. Human scalp biopsies were immediately fixed in PAXgene tissue containers. Notes on this clone: Its recognized antigen is unknown. Per-base qualities were not stored, and no clone one base away is much larger.

The chain is made from TRBV6-6 and TRBJ2-2, with no confidently assigned D gene. The sequence was collected from a human donor with alopecia areata. The sample was skin, taken at week 4, from a patient treated with tofacitinib. The DNA sequence is as follows: TGTGCCAGCAGCCCATCCGGGGAGCTGTTTTTT. The translation is CASSPSGELFF.